This entry is about one T cell receptor beta chain. Looked up from germline, CDR1 is MNHEY and CDR2 is SMNVEV (reference sequence). The length of the CDR3 is 14 residues. V was trimmed by 5 bases and J by 9 bases, leaving 20 bases between them. The entry originates in a study of blood T cell repertoires in COVID-19. Background on the study: The analysed material was cDNA or gDNA that came from T cells, B-cell-depleted T cells, or PBMCs.

Per the authors' pipeline: Reference gene primer amplification gave nucleated cell count estimates. The repertoire was sequenced with immunoSEQ multiplex PCR; TCRdb's copy has only in-frame clones and lacks some. V, J and clone size are taken as reported in that table, and D and trimming were inferred from the DNA itself. The sample has roughly 120,000 clones; approximately 87% are singletons. The V and J genes are TRBV27 and TRBJ2-7, with D perhaps matching TRBD2 (5 bases). The TCR was taken from a man between 65 and 85 years old who had recovered from COVID-19. Sequences were obtained from peripheral blood. This CDR3 reads CASSPPGLFDRQYF. CDR3 DNA: TGTGCCAGCAGTCCACCCGGACTCTTCGATCGGCAGTACTTC.